These 10 T cell receptor beta chains were all obtained from the same sample, sequenced in a study of vaccination and CD4 T cells after COVID-19. Scientists ran DNA taken from cultured CD4+ T cells through the Oncomine TCR Beta short-read assay for sequencing. TCRdb itself ran the PCR reads through MiXCR, one entry per CDR3 protein. This table holds around 15,000 distinct CDR3 sequences, about 43% found once. Noted treatment: roughly ten-day PBMC culture with coronavirus spike peptide pools or control peptides (ViraFEST assay). No antigen is known for these receptors. The material sequenced was CD4+ T cells from blood, cultured in vitro, taken before SARS-CoV-2 vaccination. These receptors were collected from a human donor who had recovered from COVID-19.

The gene calls are TRBV7-9 and TRBJ1-4; the match to TRBD1 covers 12 bases. Germline V gives CDR1 SEHNR, CDR2 FQNEAQ (reference sequence). The CDR3 consists of 13 residues. Germline trimming cut 11 bases from V and 8 bases from J; bases unmatched to any gene: 6. Here the CDR3 DNA reads TGTGCCGTATCCGGGACAGGGGGCGAAAAACTGTTTTTT. It codes for CAVSGTGGEKLFF.

The chain employs TRBV12-3 or TRBV12-4 and TRBJ1-2; 8 bases are shared with TRBD1. Trimming removed 7 bases from V and 7 bases from J; junction bases left unmatched: 5. This CDR3 spans 12 amino acids. CDR3: CASNYRGGGYTF. In nucleotides, the CDR3 is TGTGCCAGCAACTACAGGGGGGGTGGCTACACCTTC.

This clonotype occurred a few times. This chain joins TRBV20-1 and TRBJ2-7; either TRBD1 or TRBD2 may supply D (5 bases each). Germline CDR1 and CDR2: DFQATT and SNEGSKA (reference sequence). This CDR3 has 17 amino acids. Trimming removed 0 bases from V and 4 bases from J, with 22 bases in between. The CDR3 loop reads CSARDGDLMGVGYEQYF. CDR3 nucleotide sequence: TGCAGTGCTAGAGATGGGGACCTCATGGGTGTAGGATACGAGCAGTACTTC.

V and J are TRBV19 and TRBJ1-5, with D possibly TRBD1 on 5 matching bases. V shed 5 bases and J shed 0 bases, with 11 bases lying between them. The germline gives CDR1 LNHDA, CDR2 SQIVND (reference sequence). The CDR3 runs to 15 residues. DNA of the CDR3: TGTGCCAGTAGTCCCAGGGATTATAGCAATCAGCCCCAGCATTTT. Residues: CASSPRDYSNQPQHF. Full variable domain (rest looked up from reference TRBV19 and TRBJ1-5): DGGITQSPKYLFRKEGQNVTLSCEQNLNHDAMYWYRQDPGQGLRLIYYSQIVNDFQKGDIAEGYSVSREKKESFPLTVTSAQKNPTAFYLCASSPRDYSNQPQHFGDGTRLSIL.

This clonotype has a handful of counts. The chain has TRBV20-1 and TRBJ1-2, with TRBD1 as a possible D gene (6 bases). CDR1 and CDR2 (germline): DFQATT, SNEGSKA (reference sequence). This CDR3 has 11 residues. The germline V and J ends were trimmed by 4 bases and 7 bases, with 10 bases remaining between them. CDR3 loop: CSATRGAGYTF. The CDR3 nucleotides read TGCAGTGCTACAAGGGGGGCTGGCTACACCTTC.

The table lists this clonotype with a few counts. The genes are TRBV20-1 and TRBJ1-1; the D is unclear. The CDR3 totals 14 residues. Germline CDR1 and CDR2: DFQATT and SNEGSKA (reference sequence). Deletions cut 0 bases from V and 2 bases from J, with 10 bases between. CDR3 residues: CSARDSGLNTEAFF. The DNA of the CDR3 is TGCAGTGCTAGAGATTCGGGCCTTAACACTGAAGCTTTCTTT.

The chain is built from TRBV7-2 and TRBJ2-7; 7 nucleotides line up with TRBD2. This CDR3 is built from 15 residues. CDR1 is SGHTA and CDR2 is FQGNSA in the germline V gene. V dropped 7 bases and J dropped 6; count of bases not matched to a gene: 15. The CDR3 DNA reads as TGTGCCAGCACGGGCGGGGGAGCCCGACCCCCCGAGCAGTACTTC. It codes for CASTGGGARPPEQYF.

This clonotype is labeled medium-sized (0.01 to 0.1%). The J gene is TRBJ2-2, the V gene TRBV6-1; tentatively, D is TRBD1 (5 bases). The germline V gene encodes CDR1 MNHNS and CDR2 SASEGT. This CDR3 has 15 residues. Trimming took off 9 bases at V and 2 bases at J, with 16 bases between the two ends. CDR3 amino acids: CASTQDPLNTGELFF. The CDR3 DNA sequence: TGTGCCAGTACACAGGACCCCCTAAACACCGGGGAGCTGTTTTTT.

The chain links TRBV6-5 to TRBJ1-5; the D is unclear. This CDR3 is 14 amino acids long. The V end was cut by 2 bases, the J end by 7 bases, with 12 bases between. Germline V CDR1 and CDR2: MNHEY, SVGAGI. The CDR3 is CASSYGLPEQPQHF. In nucleotides, the CDR3 is TGTGCCAGCAGTTACGGGCTGCCGGAACAGCCCCAGCATTTT.

This clonotype was observed a handful of times. The chain joins TRBV28 to TRBJ1-1; perhaps TRBD1 as D (5 bases). Germline CDR1 MDHEN, CDR2 SYDVKM. Trimming took 4 bases from V and 1 from J, leaving 16 bases between them. The CDR3 consists of 16 residues. The CDR3 loop is CASSSSLGRGNTEAFF. The CDR3, as DNA: TGTGCCAGCAGTTCCTCGCTGGGGAGGGGGAACACTGAAGCTTTCTTT.